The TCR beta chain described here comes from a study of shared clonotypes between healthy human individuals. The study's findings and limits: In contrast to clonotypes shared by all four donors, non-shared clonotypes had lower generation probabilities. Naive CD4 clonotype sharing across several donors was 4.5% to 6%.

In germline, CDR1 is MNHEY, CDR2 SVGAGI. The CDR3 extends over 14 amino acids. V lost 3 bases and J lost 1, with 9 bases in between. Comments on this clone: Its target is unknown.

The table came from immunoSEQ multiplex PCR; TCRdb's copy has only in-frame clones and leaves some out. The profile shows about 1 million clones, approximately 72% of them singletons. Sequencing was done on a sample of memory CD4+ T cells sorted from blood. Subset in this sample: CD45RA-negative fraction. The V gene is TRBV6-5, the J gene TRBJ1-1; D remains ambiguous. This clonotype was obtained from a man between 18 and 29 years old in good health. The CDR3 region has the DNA TGTGCCAGCAGTTATTTCCACACGAACACTGAAGCTTTCTTT. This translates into CASSYFHTNTEAFF.